A single sample is the source of the 14 T cell receptor beta chains below, sequenced in a study of shared clonotypes between healthy human individuals. Sequencing used immunoSEQ multiplex PCR; TCRdb keeps in-frame clones, though not all of them. There are fewer than 2.5 million clones in the sample; approximately 94% occur only once, and about 0.38% lies in the top ten. Sequenced input: naive CD4+ T cells from PBMCs. Subset specified: CD45RA+ positively selected. These receptors came from a young man in good health. Some clones in this sample may be carry-over from other donors' samples.

The chain combines TRBV14 with TRBJ1-4; perhaps TRBD1 as D (5 bases). There are 18 residues in the CDR3. Germline V lookup: CDR1 SGHDN, CDR2 FVKESK. V lost 0 bases and J 0 bases, leaving 14 bases between the germline ends. The CDR3: CASSQDRGSYPTNEKLFF. CDR3 nucleotide sequence: TGTGCCAGCAGCCAAGATCGGGGCAGCTACCCAACTAATGAAAAACTGTTTTTT.

The chain joins TRBV27 to TRBJ2-1; D is possibly TRBD1 (6 bases). Per the germline V gene, CDR1 is MNHEY and CDR2 is SMNVEV (reference sequence). The CDR3 length is 12 residues. Trimming pared 7 bases from V and 14 bases from J, leaving 18 bases between. The CDR3 coding sequence is TGTGCCAGCACCTCCCCGGGACAAAGGGAGTTCTTC. Amino acids: CASTSPGQREFF.

The chain employs TRBV19 and TRBJ2-7; 10 nucleotides align to TRBD2. The CDR3 contains 14 residues. CDR1 LNHDA and CDR2 SQIVND come from the germline V gene (reference sequence). J lost 2 bases, V lost 5 bases, and 3 bases had no gene match. This CDR3 reads CASSLAGVPYEQYF. The CDR3 region has the DNA TGTGCCAGTAGTCTAGCGGGAGTCCCCTACGAGCAGTACTTC.

CDR3: CASSTSGRYNEQFF. As DNA, the CDR3 is TGTGCCAGCTCAACTAGCGGACGCTACAATGAGCAGTTCTTC. The J gene is TRBJ2-1, the V gene TRBV28; TRBD2 matches at 8 bases. Per germline, CDR1 MDHEN and CDR2 SYDVKM. The CDR3 spans 14 residues. V was pared by 8 bases and J by 3 bases, with 6 bases of the junction left unmatched.

As to this clone: Other DNA sequences in this sample translate to the same CDR3. The chain joins TRBV18 to TRBJ2-5; D remains ambiguous. CDR1 is KGHSH, CDR2 LQKENI, per germline. V was clipped by 2 bases and J by 1 base, with 5 bases between them. CDR3 length equals 13 residues. CDR3 sequence reads: CASSPGVQETQYF. Here the CDR3 DNA reads TGTGCCAGCTCACCAGGGGTCCAAGAGACCCAGTACTTC.

This chain links TRBV19 with TRBJ2-2; D assignment may be TRBD1 or TRBD2 (5 bases each). The V gene lost 8 bases and the J gene lost 5 bases, with 15 bases spanning the gap. This CDR3 spans 14 amino acids. Germline V CDR1 and CDR2: LNHDA, SQIVND (reference sequence). The CDR3 sequence is CASAGTRRTGELFF. In DNA form, the CDR3 reads TGTGCCAGTGCCGGGACCCGTCGTACCGGGGAGCTGTTTTTT.

V gene TRBV29-1 combines with J gene TRBJ1-2; no clear D. Per germline, CDR1 SQVTM and CDR2 ANQGSEA. The V end lost 1 base, the J end lost 8 bases, and 14 bases lay between the germline ends. This CDR3 has 13 amino acids. The CDR3 sequence: CSVEVPGRGGYTF. In DNA form, the CDR3 reads TGCAGCGTTGAAGTCCCAGGCCGGGGAGGCTACACCTTC.

This chain links TRBV11-2 with TRBJ2-5; TRBD1 matches 8 bases. The CDR3 runs to 16 residues. CDR1 and CDR2 (germline): SGHAT, FQNNGV. Losses at the gene ends were 2 bases for V and 1 base for J; bases not matched to a gene: 6. CDR3 sequence: CASSLSTGGVQETQYF. DNA of the CDR3: TGTGCCAGCAGCTTAAGTACAGGGGGTGTCCAAGAGACCCAGTACTTC.

The V call is TRBV19, the J call TRBJ2-7, with 7 positions matching TRBD1. The V gene's germline CDR1 is LNHDA and CDR2 SQIVND (reference sequence). J was trimmed by 2 bases and V by 5 bases; bases with no gene match: 12. This CDR3 is 16 amino acids long. The CDR3 nucleotides are TGTGCCAGTAGTGGAACCACAGGGGCGACTACCTACGAGCAGTACTTC. It specifies CASSGTTGATTYEQYF.

The genes are TRBV10-2 and TRBJ2-1; unclear D gene. Trimming took off 3 bases at V and 3 bases at J, with 9 bases between the two ends. The CDR3 contains 14 residues. From germline, CDR1 is WSHSY and CDR2 SAAADI. The CDR3 protein is CASSDKGNYNEQFF. The CDR3 DNA reads as TGCGCCAGCAGTGATAAGGGTAACTACAATGAGCAGTTCTTC.

The rearrangement links TRBV28 to TRBJ2-7, with D possibly TRBD2 on 6 matching bases. Trimming removed 2 bases at V and 2 bases at J, with 16 bases between. The CDR3 is 16 amino acids. CDR1 and CDR2 from the germline V gene are MDHEN and SYDVKM. CDR3 region: CASSLAASAVTYEQYF. CDR3 in DNA: TGTGCCAGCAGTTTAGCGGCTAGCGCAGTTACCTACGAGCAGTACTTC.

This chain joins TRBV9 and TRBJ2-1; a weak D match, TRBD2 (6 bases). CDR1 and CDR2 from the germline V gene are SGDLS and YYNGEE. Trimming left V 7 bases short and J 5 bases short, with 16 bases between. The CDR3 sequence is 14 residues long. Here the CDR3 reads CASGELAKNNEQFF. The CDR3, as DNA: TGTGCCAGCGGGGAGCTAGCGAAAAACAATGAGCAGTTCTTC. The variable domain in full, completed from reference TRBV9 and TRBJ2-1, reads DSGVTQTPKHLITATGQRVTLRCSPRSGDLSVYWYQQSLDQGLQFLIQYYNGEERAKGNILERFSAQQFPDLHSELNLSSLELGDSALYFCASGELAKNNEQFFGPGTRLTVL.

The chain carries TRBV6-5 and TRBJ2-7; 10 nucleotides line up with TRBD1. Losses at the gene ends were 0 bases for V and 5 bases for J; bases not matched to a gene: 4. The germline gives CDR1 MNHEY, CDR2 SVGAGI. The length of the CDR3 is 15 residues. The CDR3 DNA is TGTGCCAGCAGTTACTCCGGACAGGGGGGCCACGAGCAGTACTTC. Translating gives CASSYSGQGGHEQYF.

The V and J genes are TRBV7-2 and TRBJ2-5; TRBD2 aligns across 8 bases. Germline lookup yields CDR1 SGHTA and CDR2 FQGNSA. The CDR3 sequence is 16 residues long. V trimming: 1 base; J trimming: 7 bases; junction bases outside the gene matches: 11. In DNA, the CDR3 is TGTGCCAGCAGCTTAGAGAAGCGGGAGACGACTGCGACCCAGTACTTC. It encodes CASSLEKRETTATQYF. The whole variable domain, remainder taken from reference TRBV7-2 and TRBJ2-5, is GAGVSQSPSNKVTEKGKDVELRCDPISGHTALYWYRQSLGQGLEFLIYFQGNSAPDKSGLPSDRFSAERTGGSVSTLTIQRTQQEDSAVYLCASSLEKRETTATQYFGPGTRLLVL.